This T cell receptor beta chain was recorded in a study of OX40 agonist ivuxolimab in advanced cancers. The assay was immunoSEQ multiplex PCR, and TCRdb's table has in-frame clones only and misses some. The sample has some 62,000 clones, around 90% seen once. This CDR3 has 14 amino acids. The germline CDR1 and CDR2 sequences are SEHNR and FQNEAQ (reference sequence). Trimming removed 1 base from V and 3 bases from J, with 9 bases in between. The TCR comes from an adult with an advanced solid tumor such as melanoma, head and neck, liver or kidney cancer. The material was CD4+ or CD8+ T cells sorted from blood, obtained in a trial of the OX40 agonist ivuxolimab. The chain is built from TRBV7-9 and TRBJ1-2; D might be TRBD1 (5 bases). The DNA of the CDR3 is TGTGCCAGCAGCTTAGGGCGGGGGGACTATGGCTACACCTTC. This gives the protein CASSLGRGDYGYTF.